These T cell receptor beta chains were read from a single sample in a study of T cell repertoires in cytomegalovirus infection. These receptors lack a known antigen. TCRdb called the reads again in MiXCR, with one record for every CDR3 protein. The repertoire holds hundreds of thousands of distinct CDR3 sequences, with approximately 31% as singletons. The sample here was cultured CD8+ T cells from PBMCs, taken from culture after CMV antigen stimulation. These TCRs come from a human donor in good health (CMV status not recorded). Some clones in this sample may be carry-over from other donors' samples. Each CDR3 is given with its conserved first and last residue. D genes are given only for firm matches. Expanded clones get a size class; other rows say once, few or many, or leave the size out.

cdr3_aa: CASSMGRYSNQPQHF; cdr3_nt: TGTGCCAGTAGTATGGGGCGATATAGCAATCAGCCCCAGCATTTT; clone_size: -; j_call: TRBJ1-5; d_call: -; v_call: TRBV19
cdr3_aa: CASSHPGGSGNTIYF; cdr3_nt: TGTGCCAGCAGTCACCCGGGCGGCTCTGGAAACACCATATATTTT; clone_size: few; j_call: TRBJ1-3; d_call: -; v_call: TRBV7-6
cdr3_aa: CASSLDRVPGDTEAFF; cdr3_nt: TGTGCCAGCAGCTTAGACCGGGTCCCCGGGGACACTGAAGCTTTCTTT; clone_size: once; j_call: TRBJ1-1; d_call: -; v_call: TRBV7-6
cdr3_aa: CATIGTGGYVGELFF; cdr3_nt: TGTGCCACCATCGGGACAGGGGGCTACGTCGGGGAGCTGTTTTTT; clone_size: few; j_call: TRBJ2-2; d_call: TRBD1; v_call: TRBV19
cdr3_aa: CASSAGTVREKLFF; cdr3_nt: TGTGCCAGCTCCGCTGGGACCGTCAGAGAAAAACTGTTTTTT; clone_size: -; j_call: TRBJ1-4; d_call: -; v_call: TRBV7-9
cdr3_aa: CASSPIEGDSYNEQFF; cdr3_nt: TGTGCCAGCAGCCCTATAGAGGGTGACTCCTACAATGAGCAGTTCTTC; clone_size: -; j_call: TRBJ2-1; d_call: -; v_call: TRBV3-1
cdr3_aa: CASSFLGTSGGGETQYF; cdr3_nt: TGTGCCAGCAGTTTCCTAGGGACTAGCGGGGGGGGAGAGACCCAGTACTTC; clone_size: -; j_call: TRBJ2-5; d_call: TRBD2; v_call: TRBV27
cdr3_aa: CSVTGGSTYQQYF; cdr3_nt: TGCAGCGTCACAGGGGGTAGCACCTACCAGCAGTACTTC; clone_size: -; j_call: TRBJ2-7; d_call: TRBD1; v_call: TRBV29-1
cdr3_aa: CASSYLDGNTEAFF; cdr3_nt: TGTGCCAGCAGCTACTTGGACGGGAACACTGAAGCTTTCTTT; clone_size: few; j_call: TRBJ1-1; d_call: -; v_call: TRBV12-3/TRBV12-4
cdr3_aa: CAGKGAESGELFF; cdr3_nt: TGTGCCGGAAAGGGGGCCGAATCCGGGGAGCTGTTTTTT; clone_size: -; j_call: TRBJ2-2; d_call: TRBD1; v_call: TRBV5-4
cdr3_aa: CASSPGDLVMGNTEAFF; cdr3_nt: TGCGCCAGCAGCCCGGGGGATTTGGTTATGGGGAACACTGAAGCTTTCTTT; clone_size: once; j_call: TRBJ1-1; d_call: -; v_call: TRBV5-1
cdr3_aa: CASSLSLEGNTEAFF; cdr3_nt: TGTGCCAGCAGCTTAAGCTTGGAGGGGAACACTGAAGCTTTCTTT; clone_size: -; j_call: TRBJ1-1; d_call: -; v_call: TRBV7-3
cdr3_aa: CASSSRGNNANEQFF; cdr3_nt: TGTGCCAGCAGTTCTCGGGGCAACAATGCAAATGAGCAGTTCTTC; clone_size: -; j_call: TRBJ2-1; d_call: -; v_call: TRBV27
cdr3_aa: CASSQETSGFPYNEQFF; cdr3_nt: TGCGCCAGCAGCCAAGAAACTAGCGGTTTCCCATACAATGAGCAGTTCTTC; clone_size: few; j_call: TRBJ2-1; d_call: TRBD2; v_call: TRBV4-1
cdr3_aa: CASSAGVGSYEQYF; cdr3_nt: TGCGCCAGCTCGGCAGGGGTGGGCTCCTACGAGCAGTACTTC; clone_size: -; j_call: TRBJ2-7; d_call: -; v_call: TRBV5-1
cdr3_aa: CASSIAGKQPQHF; cdr3_nt: TGTGCCAGTAGTATTGCAGGGAAACAGCCCCAGCATTTT; clone_size: -; j_call: TRBJ1-5; d_call: -; v_call: TRBV19
cdr3_aa: CASSYFPTDSAGANVLTF; cdr3_nt: TGTGCCAGCAGTTACTTTCCAACGGACAGTGCTGGGGCCAACGTCCTGACTTTC; clone_size: -; j_call: TRBJ2-6; d_call: -; v_call: TRBV6-2/TRBV6-3
cdr3_aa: CSAPRAGGAYTGELFF; cdr3_nt: TGCAGTGCTCCCCGTGCCGGGGGGGCTTACACCGGGGAGCTGTTTTTT; clone_size: -; j_call: TRBJ2-2; d_call: TRBD2; v_call: TRBV20-1
cdr3_aa: CASSFGTSDNEQFF; cdr3_nt: TGTGCCAGCAGCTTTGGGACTAGCGACAATGAGCAGTTCTTC; clone_size: -; j_call: TRBJ2-1; d_call: TRBD2; v_call: TRBV5-6
cdr3_aa: CASSPRTGLHYGYTF; cdr3_nt: TGTGCCAGCAGCCCCCGGACAGGGTTGCACTATGGCTACACCTTC; clone_size: few; j_call: TRBJ1-2; d_call: TRBD1; v_call: TRBV7-9